This TCR beta chain was found in a study of cytomegalovirus exposure and HLA in healthy donors. Study overall: An early release of data contained tens of millions of unique TCRs, which came from HLA-typed donors.

Study-level points and caveats: Association of a missense DCLRE1C variant with TCR beta V- and J-gene trimming was reported in a later analysis.

This clone appeared a single time. The antigen is undetermined. Unmatched junction bases numbered 12, after V lost 0 bases and J lost 1 base. CDR1 and CDR2 from the germline V gene are SGHRS and YFSETQ. The CDR3 is 18 residues long. Primers: 60 Vbeta forward and 13 Jbeta reverse. TCRdb's copy holds only in-frame clones and misses some; the assay was immunoSEQ multiplex PCR. The sample shows 100,000 to 120,000 clones, 65% to 85% of them seen only once. The receptor was derived from a woman under 40 in good health and CMV-seropositive. V usage is TRBV5-1 and J usage is TRBJ1-2; 7 positions match TRBD1. Material for sequencing was PBMCs. CDR3 sequence (DNA): TGCGCCAGCAGCTTGGGAGGCGGACAGGTCTCTCTTAACTATGGCTACACCTTC. Encoded protein: CASSLGGGQVSLNYGYTF.